These 21 T cell receptor beta chains originate from one sample sequenced in a study of blood T cell repertoires in COVID-19. The data were produced by immunoSEQ multiplex PCR, yet TCRdb's version contains in-frame clones alone and is incomplete. The sample has about 82,000 clones, about 76% seen once. Sequencing was done on a sample of peripheral blood. The receptors shown here come from a man older than 75 with acute or convalescent COVID-19.

The table lists this clone with a few counts. The CDR3 nucleotides read TGTGCCAGCAGCTTAGTTACAGCGGGGATCTCTGGAAACACCATATATTTT. The encoded protein is CASSLVTAGISGNTIYF. V gene TRBV11-2 combines with J gene TRBJ1-3; D is unresolved. There are 17 residues in the CDR3. Germline CDR1 is SGHAT and CDR2 is FQNNGV. Trimming took off 1 base at V and 0 bases at J, with 13 bases between the two ends.

The chain has TRBV7-3 and TRBJ2-1; 9 bases line up with TRBD2. Germline V CDR1 and CDR2: SGHTA, FQGTGA. The CDR3 has 14 residues. Trimming cost V 2 bases and J 7 bases; bases outside gene matches: 3. The CDR3 sequence: CASSLAGGINEQFF. Written as DNA, the CDR3 is TGTGCCAGCAGCTTAGCGGGAGGGATAAATGAGCAGTTCTTC. Filled out from reference TRBV7-3 and TRBJ2-1, the complete variable domain reads GAGVSQTPSNKVTEKGKYVELRCDPISGHTALYWYRQSLGQGPEFLIYFQGTGAADDSGLPNDRFFAVRPEGSVSTLKIQRTERGDSAVYLCASSLAGGINEQFFGPGTRLTVL.

The V and J genes are TRBV29-1 and TRBJ1-1; 12 nucleotides agree with TRBD1. The CDR3 runs 15 residues. Germline-derived CDR1 and CDR2 are SQVTM and ANQGSEA. V trimming: 6 bases; J trimming: 4 bases; junction bases outside the gene matches: 9. The CDR3 region is CSVAGTGGFSTEAFF. Written as DNA, the CDR3 is TGCAGCGTGGCCGGGACAGGGGGCTTTAGCACTGAAGCTTTCTTT.

The chain has TRBV5-1 and TRBJ2-3; tentatively, D is TRBD2 (5 bases). CDR3 size: 14 residues. Trimming pared 0 bases from V and 1 base from J, leaving 6 bases between. Germline V gene sequence: CDR1 SGHRS, CDR2 YFSETQ. The CDR3 nucleotides are TGCGCCAGCAGCTTGGGTAGCGGCACAGATACGCAGTATTTT. Translation gives CASSLGSGTDTQYF.

This chain uses TRBV7-9 with TRBJ1-5; TRBD1 matches 7 bases. Per germline, CDR1 SEHNR and CDR2 FQNEAQ (reference sequence). With V trimmed by 5 bases and J by 8 bases, 6 bases remained unmatched. The CDR3 consists of 13 residues. This CDR3 reads CASSVDRFKPQHF. The CDR3, as DNA: TGTGCCAGCAGCGTGGACAGGTTTAAGCCCCAGCATTTT.

The CDR3 DNA reads as TGTGCCAGCAGCCCCGTGTTGTTAGCGGGGAAGTCGGGGGAGCTGTTTTTT. The encoded protein is CASSPVLLAGKSGELFF. The chain joins TRBV28 to TRBJ2-2; 8 bases are shared with TRBD2. The CDR3 runs 17 residues. The V gene's germline CDR1 is MDHEN and CDR2 SYDVKM. After removal of 6 bases from V and 8 bases from J, the junction contained 17 bases not matched to a gene.

This clone showed up just a few times. The chain carries TRBV29-1 and TRBJ1-1, with D maybe TRBD1 (5 bases). This CDR3 is 11 amino acids long. V was pared by 6 bases and J by 11 bases, with 16 bases between. CDR1 and CDR2 (germline): SQVTM, ANQGSEA. The CDR3 nucleotides are TGCAGCGTCACCGCCGGGGGTCGGGCTTTCTTT. This translates into CSVTAGGRAFF.

This clone was detected once. The gene calls are TRBV13 and TRBJ2-7, with D tentatively TRBD2 (7 bases). CDR1 and CDR2 (germline): PRHDT, FYEKMQ (reference sequence). The CDR3 is 15 residues long. The ends were cut back, 1 base at V and 5 bases at J, with 15 bases in the middle. As DNA, the CDR3 is TGTGCCAGCAGCTTAGAGGGGGTGGCGGGGGACGAGCAGTACTTC. This codes for CASSLEGVAGDEQYF.

This chain links TRBV19 with TRBJ2-6; no definite D call. The CDR3 length is 14 residues. V gave up 3 bases and J gave up 0 bases, with 3 bases separating them. The germline V gene encodes CDR1 LNHDA and CDR2 SQIVND (reference sequence). DNA of the CDR3: TGTGCCAGTAGTATTCTCTCTGGGGCCAACGTCCTGACTTTC. Its protein is CASSILSGANVLTF.

This clone was seen just once. The chain has TRBV7-3 and TRBJ2-7, with a tentative D call TRBD1 (5 bases). V was shortened by 5 bases and J by 5 bases, with 25 bases between the two germline ends. The germline V gene has CDR1 SGHTA and CDR2 FQGTGA. CDR3 length: 17 amino acids. The CDR3 loop reads CASSPTLVGAGKHEQYF. In DNA, the CDR3 is TGTGCCAGCAGCCCTACGTTGGTTGGAGCAGGGAAGCACGAGCAGTACTTC.

The rearrangement joins TRBV20-1 to TRBJ1-2; TRBD1 agrees at 7 bases. The V segment lost 3 bases and the J segment 4 bases; nucleotides outside the gene matches: 5. Germline V gives CDR1 DFQATT, CDR2 SNEGSKA (reference sequence). The CDR3 is made up of 13 amino acids. The CDR3: CSASSQGGYGYTF. CDR3 DNA: TGCAGTGCTAGTTCCCAGGGGGGCTATGGCTACACCTTC.

This chain connects TRBV27 to TRBJ1-6, with D unresolved. From germline, CDR1 is MNHEY and CDR2 SMNVEV (reference sequence). CDR3 size: 17 residues. Trimming removed 0 bases from V and 9 bases from J, with 18 bases in between. CDR3 region: CASSLSIRGTLGSPLHF. The CDR3 DNA sequence: TGTGCCAGCAGTTTATCGATTCGCGGAACTCTGGGTTCACCCCTCCACTTT.

The V gene is TRBV27, the J gene TRBJ2-7; 10 bases line up with TRBD1. Germline values: CDR1 MNHEY, CDR2 SMNVEV (reference sequence). With 2 bases clipped from V and 2 bases from J, the junction kept 3 bases outside the gene matches. This CDR3 has 15 amino acids. In DNA form, the CDR3 reads TGTGCCAGCAGTTTACGCGACAGGGGGCCCTACGAGCAGTACTTC. It is translated as CASSLRDRGPYEQYF.

J is TRBJ2-5 and V is TRBV5-1, with D perhaps TRBD1 (6 bases). Germline V gene sequence: CDR1 SGHRS, CDR2 YFSETQ. The CDR3 covers 14 residues. The V end was cut by 3 bases, the J end by 3 bases, with 12 bases between. The CDR3 loop reads CASSSMDSEETQYF. In nucleotides, the CDR3 is TGCGCCAGCAGCTCTATGGACAGTGAAGAGACCCAGTACTTC.

The gene calls are TRBV6-5 and TRBJ1-1; the match to TRBD1 covers 9 bases. The CDR3 covers 14 residues. Germline CDR1 is MNHEY and CDR2 is SVGAGI. The ends lost 7 bases at V and 3 bases at J; junction bases unmatched: 6. CDR3 sequence (DNA): TGTGCCAGCACCGACAGGGGGAAGGACACTGAAGCTTTCTTT. The encoded protein is CASTDRGKDTEAFF.

The V and J genes are TRBV18 and TRBJ2-1; D possibly corresponds to TRBD1 (6 bases). The CDR3 has 14 amino acids. Germline V gene lookup returns CDR1 KGHSH and CDR2 LQKENI. The V gene lost 5 bases and the J gene lost 7 bases, with 15 bases spanning the gap. The chain's CDR3 is CASSRQDSINEQFF. CDR3 sequence (DNA): TGTGCCAGCTCAAGGCAGGACAGTATTAATGAGCAGTTCTTC.

This clone was found a few times. The V and J genes are TRBV6-5 and TRBJ1-4; no clear D gene. The CDR3 consists of 14 residues. Germline loops: CDR1 MNHEY, CDR2 SVGAGI. Trimming shortened V by 0 bases and J by 8 bases, and 10 bases separated the two germline ends. CDR3: CASSYSIQYEKLFF. The CDR3 coding sequence is TGTGCCAGCAGTTACTCGATTCAGTACGAAAAACTGTTTTTT.

The chain combines TRBV11-2 with TRBJ2-1; 11 nucleotides match TRBD2. V shed 3 bases, J shed 4 bases, and the junction held 8 bases outside the gene matches. The CDR3 contains 17 residues. CDR1 and CDR2 from the germline V gene are SGHAT and FQNNGV. This CDR3 is CASSLRASGRLYNEQFF. Written as DNA, the CDR3 is TGTGCCAGCAGCTTGAGGGCTAGCGGGAGGTTATACAATGAGCAGTTCTTC.

The CDR3 here is CSVDLLGLAREQFF. The CDR3 DNA reads TGCAGCGTTGATCTACTGGGACTAGCACGAGAGCAGTTCTTC. The chain uses TRBV29-1 and TRBJ2-1; 9 bases are a match to TRBD2. The V gene end was trimmed by 3 bases and the J gene end by 10 bases; junction bases not matched to a gene: 10. The CDR3 is 14 amino acids. Germline CDR1 reads SQVTM; CDR2 reads ANQGSEA.

The rearrangement joins TRBV5-1 to TRBJ1-2; D possibly corresponds to TRBD1 (6 bases). The CDR3 consists of 13 residues. Trimming removed 4 bases at V and 1 base at J, with 8 bases between. The germline CDR1 and CDR2 sequences are SGHRS and YFSETQ. The CDR3 spells CASSVDSNYGYTF. In nucleotides, the CDR3 is TGCGCCAGCAGCGTGGACAGTAACTATGGCTACACCTTC.

The gene calls are TRBV4-2 and TRBJ2-3, with 10 bases that match TRBD2. The CDR3 sequence is 15 residues long. Losses at the gene ends were 2 bases for V and 2 bases for J; bases not matched to a gene: 1. Germline V gives CDR1 LGHNA, CDR2 YNFKEQ. The CDR3 nucleotides read TGTGCCAGCAGCCAACTAGCGGGAGACACAGATACGCAGTATTTT. Translation gives CASSQLAGDTDTQYF.